The sample holds many counts of the clone carrying this T cell receptor beta chain. V dropped 3 bases and J dropped 5; count of bases not matched to a gene: 9. The CDR3 has 15 amino acids. Germline CDR1 is MDHEN and CDR2 is SYDVKM. These data come from a study of prognosis after radiotherapy for stage I lung cancer. As for the study in general: Non-small cell lung cancer patients were all deemed medically inoperable. After radiotherapy, distant metastases were seen in four patients (median roughly seven months), and no significant progression was seen in under 18.

TCR beta CDR3 was amplified from genomic DNA by two-round multiplex PCR. Primers (each specific to one TRBV or TRBJ gene) were used in first-round PCR. Via MiXCR, TCRdb re-called the multiplex PCR reads, giving one row per CDR3 protein. The repertoire holds 25,000 to 30,000 distinct CDR3 sequences, with more than 25% as singletons. The sequencing here drew on PBMCs, taken before or after stereotactic body radiation therapy (not recorded which). The clonotype originates from a donor at least 50 years old with non-small cell lung cancer. The chain couples TRBV28 to TRBJ2-7; 8 bases match TRBD1. CDR3 sequence (DNA): TGTGCCAGCAGTTTTGGACAGGGTAATCTCCACGAGCAGTACTTC. Translating gives CASSFGQGNLHEQYF.